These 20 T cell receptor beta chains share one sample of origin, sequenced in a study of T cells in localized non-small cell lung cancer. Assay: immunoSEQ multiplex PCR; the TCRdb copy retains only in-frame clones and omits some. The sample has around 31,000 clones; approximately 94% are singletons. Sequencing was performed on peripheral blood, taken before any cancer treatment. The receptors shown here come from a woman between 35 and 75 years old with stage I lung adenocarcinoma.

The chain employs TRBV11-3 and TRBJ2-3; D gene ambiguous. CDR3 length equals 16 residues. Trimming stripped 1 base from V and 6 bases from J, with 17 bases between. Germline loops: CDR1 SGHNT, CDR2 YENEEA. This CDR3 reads CASSLASYTDVDTQYF. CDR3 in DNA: TGTGCCAGCAGCTTAGCCAGCTACACGGACGTGGATACGCAGTATTTT.

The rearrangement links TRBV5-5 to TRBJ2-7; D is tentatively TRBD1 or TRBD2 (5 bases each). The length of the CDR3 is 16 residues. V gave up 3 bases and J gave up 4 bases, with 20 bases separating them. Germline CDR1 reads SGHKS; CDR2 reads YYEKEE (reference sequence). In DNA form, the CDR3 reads TGTGCCAGCAGCTCGGACCCCCCGGGACGAAAATACGAGCAGTACTTC. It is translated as CASSSDPPGRKYEQYF.

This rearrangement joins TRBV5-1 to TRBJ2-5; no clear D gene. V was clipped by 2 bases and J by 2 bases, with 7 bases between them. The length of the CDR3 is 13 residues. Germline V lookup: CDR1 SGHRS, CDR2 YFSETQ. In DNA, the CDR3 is TGCGCCAGCAGCTTTGGGTCACAAGAGACCCAGTACTTC. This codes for CASSFGSQETQYF. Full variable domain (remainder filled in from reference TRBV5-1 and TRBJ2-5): KAGVTQTPRYLIKTRGQQVTLSCSPISGHRSVSWYQQTPGQGLQFLFEYFSETQRNKGNFPGRFSGRQFSNSRSEMNVSTLELGDSALYLCASSFGSQETQYFGPGTRLLVL.

CDR3 coding DNA: TGTGCCAGACCCCACGTGGGCAGGCGTTCCTACAATGAGCAGTTCTTC. Translating gives CARPHVGRRSYNEQFF. The chain links TRBV19 to TRBJ2-1; D is undetermined. Per the germline V gene, CDR1 is LNHDA and CDR2 is SQIVND (reference sequence). There are 16 residues in the CDR3. V gave up 9 bases and J gave up 1 base, with 19 bases separating them. Variable domain in full (rest from reference TRBV19 and TRBJ2-1): DGGITQSPKYLFRKEGQNVTLSCEQNLNHDAMYWYRQDPGQGLRLIYYSQIVNDFQKGDIAEGYSVSREKKESFPLTVTSAQKNPTAFYLCARPHVGRRSYNEQFFGPGTRLTVL.

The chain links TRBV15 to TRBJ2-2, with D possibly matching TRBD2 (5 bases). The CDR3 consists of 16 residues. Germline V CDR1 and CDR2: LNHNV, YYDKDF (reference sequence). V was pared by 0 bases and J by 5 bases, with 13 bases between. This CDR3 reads CATSRDQRGLTGELFF. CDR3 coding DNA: TGTGCCACCAGCAGAGATCAGCGCGGGCTTACCGGGGAGCTGTTTTTT.

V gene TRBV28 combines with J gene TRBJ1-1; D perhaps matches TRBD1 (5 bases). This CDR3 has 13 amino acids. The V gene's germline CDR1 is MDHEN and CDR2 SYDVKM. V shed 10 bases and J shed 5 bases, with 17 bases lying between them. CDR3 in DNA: TGTGCCACCCGTCCGGGGGGATGGACTGAAGCTTTCTTT. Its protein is CATRPGGWTEAFF.

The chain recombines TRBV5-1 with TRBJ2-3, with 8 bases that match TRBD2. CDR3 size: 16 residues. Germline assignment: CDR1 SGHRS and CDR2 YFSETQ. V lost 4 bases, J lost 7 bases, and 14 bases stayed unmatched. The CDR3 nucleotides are TGCGCCAGCAGCCGCTTGCCGACTAGCGATCAATATACGCAGTATTTT. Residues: CASSRLPTSDQYTQYF.

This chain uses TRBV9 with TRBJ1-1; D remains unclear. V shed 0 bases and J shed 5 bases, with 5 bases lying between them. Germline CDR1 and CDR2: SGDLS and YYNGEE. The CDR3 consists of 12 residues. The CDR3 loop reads CASSVGGTEAFF. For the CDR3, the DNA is TGTGCCAGCAGCGTAGGAGGGACTGAAGCTTTCTTT.

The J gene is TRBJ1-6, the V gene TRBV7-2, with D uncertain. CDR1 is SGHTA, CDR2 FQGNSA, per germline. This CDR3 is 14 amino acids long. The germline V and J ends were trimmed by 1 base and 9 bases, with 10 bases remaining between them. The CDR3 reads CASSLGPESSPLHF. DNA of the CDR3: TGTGCCAGCAGCTTAGGCCCCGAAAGTTCACCCCTCCACTTT.

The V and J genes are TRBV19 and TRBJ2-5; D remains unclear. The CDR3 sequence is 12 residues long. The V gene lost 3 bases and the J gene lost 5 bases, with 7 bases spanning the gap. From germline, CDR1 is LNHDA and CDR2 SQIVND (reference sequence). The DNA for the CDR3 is TGTGCCAGTAGTATGACGAGGGAGACCCAGTACTTC. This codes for CASSMTRETQYF.

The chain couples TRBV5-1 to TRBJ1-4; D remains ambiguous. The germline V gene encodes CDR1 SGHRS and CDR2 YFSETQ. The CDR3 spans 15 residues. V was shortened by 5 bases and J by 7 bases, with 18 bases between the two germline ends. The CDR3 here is CASSARLSFGEKLFF. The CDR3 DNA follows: TGCGCCAGCAGTGCAAGACTCTCATTCGGTGAAAAACTGTTTTTT.

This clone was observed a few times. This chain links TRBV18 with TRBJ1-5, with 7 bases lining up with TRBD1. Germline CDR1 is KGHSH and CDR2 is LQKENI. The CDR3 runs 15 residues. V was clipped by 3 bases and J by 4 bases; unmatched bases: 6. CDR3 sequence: CASSPGWDRNQPQHF. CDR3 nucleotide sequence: TGTGCCAGCTCACCGGGATGGGACAGAAATCAGCCCCAGCATTTT.

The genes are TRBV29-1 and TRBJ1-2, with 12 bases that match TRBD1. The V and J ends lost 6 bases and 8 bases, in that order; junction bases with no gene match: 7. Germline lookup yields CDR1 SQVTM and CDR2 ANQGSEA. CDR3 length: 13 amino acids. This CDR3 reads CSVGDRGRQGYTF. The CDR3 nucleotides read TGCAGCGTAGGGGACAGGGGGCGTCAAGGCTACACCTTC.

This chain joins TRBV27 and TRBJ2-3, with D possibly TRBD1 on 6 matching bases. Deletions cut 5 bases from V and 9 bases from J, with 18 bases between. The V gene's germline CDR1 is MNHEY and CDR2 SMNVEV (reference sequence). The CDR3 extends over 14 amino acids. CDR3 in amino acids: CASSPNRQVLTQYF. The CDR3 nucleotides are TGTGCCAGCAGTCCAAACAGACAGGTTTTAACGCAGTATTTT.

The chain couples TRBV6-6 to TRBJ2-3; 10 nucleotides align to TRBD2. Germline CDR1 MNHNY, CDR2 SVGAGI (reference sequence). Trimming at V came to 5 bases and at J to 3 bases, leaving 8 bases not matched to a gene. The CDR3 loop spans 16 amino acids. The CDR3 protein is CASSTKRGGRTDTQYF. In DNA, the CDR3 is TGTGCCAGCAGTACCAAGCGGGGGGGACGGACAGATACGCAGTATTTT.

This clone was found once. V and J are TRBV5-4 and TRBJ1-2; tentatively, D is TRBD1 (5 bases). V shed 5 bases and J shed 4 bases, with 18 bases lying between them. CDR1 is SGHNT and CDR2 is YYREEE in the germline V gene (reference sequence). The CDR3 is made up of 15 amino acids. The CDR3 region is CASSLEGHFFYGYTF. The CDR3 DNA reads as TGTGCCAGCAGTCTGGAGGGGCATTTCTTCTATGGCTACACCTTC.

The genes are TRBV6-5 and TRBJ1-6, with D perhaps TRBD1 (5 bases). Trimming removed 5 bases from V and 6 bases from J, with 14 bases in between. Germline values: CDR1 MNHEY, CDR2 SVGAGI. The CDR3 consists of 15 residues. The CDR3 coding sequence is TGTGCCAGCAGTACAAATGGGGGACGTAATTCACCCCTCCACTTT. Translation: CASSTNGGRNSPLHF.

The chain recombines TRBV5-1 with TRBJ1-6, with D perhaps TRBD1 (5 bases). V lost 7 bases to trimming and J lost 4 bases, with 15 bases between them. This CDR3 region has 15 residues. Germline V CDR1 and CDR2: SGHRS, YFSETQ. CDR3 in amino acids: CASSRQGSYNSPLHF. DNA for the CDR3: TGCGCCAGCTCTCGTCAGGGCTCATATAATTCACCCCTCCACTTT.

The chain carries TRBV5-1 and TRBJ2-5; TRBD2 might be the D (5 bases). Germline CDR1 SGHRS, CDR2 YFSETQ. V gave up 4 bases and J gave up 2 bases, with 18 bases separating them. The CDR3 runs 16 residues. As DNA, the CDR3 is TGCGCCAGCAGCCTAGCCACTAGATTTGTTCAAGAGACCCAGTACTTC. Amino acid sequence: CASSLATRFVQETQYF.

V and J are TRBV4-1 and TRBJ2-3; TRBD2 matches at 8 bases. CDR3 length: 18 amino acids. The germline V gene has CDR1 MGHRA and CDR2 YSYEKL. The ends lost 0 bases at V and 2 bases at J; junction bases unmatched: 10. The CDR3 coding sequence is TGCGCCAGCAGCCAAGATCCTGGGGCGGGGGGTTCCACAGATACGCAGTATTTT. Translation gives CASSQDPGAGGSTDTQYF.